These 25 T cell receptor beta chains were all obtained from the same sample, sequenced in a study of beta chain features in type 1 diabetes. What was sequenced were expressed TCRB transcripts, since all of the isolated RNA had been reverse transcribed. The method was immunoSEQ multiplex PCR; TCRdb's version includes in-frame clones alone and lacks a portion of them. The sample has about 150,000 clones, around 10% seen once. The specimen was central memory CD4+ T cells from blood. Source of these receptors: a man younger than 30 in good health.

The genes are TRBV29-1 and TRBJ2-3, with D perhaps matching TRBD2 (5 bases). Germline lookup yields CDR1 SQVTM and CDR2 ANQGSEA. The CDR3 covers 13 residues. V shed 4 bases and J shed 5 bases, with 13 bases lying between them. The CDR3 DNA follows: TGCAGCGTTGGGGATCCCCGGGGAGATACGCAGTATTTT. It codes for CSVGDPRGDTQYF.

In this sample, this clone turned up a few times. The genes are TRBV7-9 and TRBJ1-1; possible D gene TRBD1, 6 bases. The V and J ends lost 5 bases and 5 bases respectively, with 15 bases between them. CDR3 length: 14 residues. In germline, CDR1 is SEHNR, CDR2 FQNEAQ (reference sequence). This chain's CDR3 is CASSPRGVGTEAFF. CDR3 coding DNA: TGTGCCAGCAGCCCGAGGGGGGTGGGGACTGAAGCTTTCTTT.

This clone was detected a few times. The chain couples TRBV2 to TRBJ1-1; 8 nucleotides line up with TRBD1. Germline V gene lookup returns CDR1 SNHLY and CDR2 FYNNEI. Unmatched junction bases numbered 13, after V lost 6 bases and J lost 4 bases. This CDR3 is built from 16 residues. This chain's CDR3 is CASRGDRSLLATEAFF. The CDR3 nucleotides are TGTGCCAGCAGGGGGGACAGGAGTCTCTTGGCCACTGAAGCTTTCTTT.

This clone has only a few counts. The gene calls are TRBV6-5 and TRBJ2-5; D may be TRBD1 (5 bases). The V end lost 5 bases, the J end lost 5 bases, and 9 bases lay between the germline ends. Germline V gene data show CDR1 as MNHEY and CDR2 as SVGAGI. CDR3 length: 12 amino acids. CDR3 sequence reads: CASSQGWETQYF. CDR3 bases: TGTGCCAGCAGTCAGGGCTGGGAGACCCAGTACTTC.

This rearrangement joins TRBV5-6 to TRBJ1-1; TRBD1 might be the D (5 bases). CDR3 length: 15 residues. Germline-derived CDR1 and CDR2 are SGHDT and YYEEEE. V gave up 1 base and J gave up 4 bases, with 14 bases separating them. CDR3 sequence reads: CASSLPPGTGTEAFF. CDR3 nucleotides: TGTGCCAGCAGCTTGCCGCCAGGGACGGGCACTGAAGCTTTCTTT.

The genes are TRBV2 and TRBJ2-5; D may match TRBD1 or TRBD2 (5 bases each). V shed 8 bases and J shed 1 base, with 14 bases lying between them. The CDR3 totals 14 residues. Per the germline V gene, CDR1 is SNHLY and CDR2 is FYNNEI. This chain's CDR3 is CASPLRGGQETQYF. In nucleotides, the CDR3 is TGTGCCAGCCCCCTCCGGGGCGGCCAAGAGACCCAGTACTTC.

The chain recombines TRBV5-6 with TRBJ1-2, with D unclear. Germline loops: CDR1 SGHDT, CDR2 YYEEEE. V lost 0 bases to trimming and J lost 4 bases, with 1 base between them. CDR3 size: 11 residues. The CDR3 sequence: CASSLGYGYTF. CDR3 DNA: TGTGCCAGCAGCTTGGGCTATGGCTACACCTTC.

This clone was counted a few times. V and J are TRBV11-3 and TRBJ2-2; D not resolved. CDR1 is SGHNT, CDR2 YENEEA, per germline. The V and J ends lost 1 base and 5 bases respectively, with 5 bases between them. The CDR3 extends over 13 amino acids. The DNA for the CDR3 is TGTGCCAGCAGCTTAGGAGATACCGGGGAGCTGTTTTTT. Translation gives CASSLGDTGELFF.

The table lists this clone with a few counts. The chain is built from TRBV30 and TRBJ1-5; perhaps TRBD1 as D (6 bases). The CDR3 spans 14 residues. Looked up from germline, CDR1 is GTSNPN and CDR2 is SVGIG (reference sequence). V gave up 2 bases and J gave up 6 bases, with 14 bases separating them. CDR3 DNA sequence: TGTGCCTGGAGTTCGCTAACAGGGATTCAGCCCCAGCATTTT. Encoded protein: CAWSSLTGIQPQHF.

Written as DNA, the CDR3 is TGTGCCAGCTCACCACCAACAGGTCCTCAAGAGACCCAGTACTTC. Translated, it gives CASSPPTGPQETQYF. The J gene is TRBJ2-5, the V gene TRBV18; possibly TRBD1 for D (5 bases). V was pared by 0 bases and J by 2 bases, with 10 bases between. CDR1 KGHSH and CDR2 LQKENI come from the germline V gene. This CDR3 has 15 residues.

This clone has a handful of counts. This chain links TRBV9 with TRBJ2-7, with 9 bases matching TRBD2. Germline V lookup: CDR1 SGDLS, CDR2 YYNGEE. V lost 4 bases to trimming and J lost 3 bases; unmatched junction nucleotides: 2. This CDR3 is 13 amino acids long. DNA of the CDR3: TGTGCCAGCAGCCCGACTAGCGGCTACGAGCAGTACTTC. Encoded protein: CASSPTSGYEQYF.

The CDR3 region is CASSRSALKEKLFF. CDR3 nucleotide sequence: TGTGCCAGCAGCCGCTCGGCCTTGAAGGAAAAACTGTTTTTT. The V call is TRBV7-2, the J call TRBJ1-4, with unresolved D. The CDR3 sequence is 14 residues long. Germline loops: CDR1 SGHTA, CDR2 FQGNSA. The ends were cut back, 5 bases at V and 8 bases at J, with 15 bases in the middle.

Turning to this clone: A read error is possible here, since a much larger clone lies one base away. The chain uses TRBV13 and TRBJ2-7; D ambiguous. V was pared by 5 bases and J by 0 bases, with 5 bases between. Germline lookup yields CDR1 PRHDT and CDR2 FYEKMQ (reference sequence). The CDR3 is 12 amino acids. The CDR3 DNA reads TGTGCCAGCAGCCCCACCTCCTACGAGCAGTACTTC. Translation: CASSPTSYEQYF.

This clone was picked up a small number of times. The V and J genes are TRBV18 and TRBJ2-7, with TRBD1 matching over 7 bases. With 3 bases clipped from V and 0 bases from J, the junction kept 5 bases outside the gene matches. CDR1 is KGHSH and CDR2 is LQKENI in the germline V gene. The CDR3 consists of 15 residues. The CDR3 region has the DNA TGTGCCAGCTCACCCGTGACAGGGAGCTCCTACGAGCAGTACTTC. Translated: CASSPVTGSSYEQYF.

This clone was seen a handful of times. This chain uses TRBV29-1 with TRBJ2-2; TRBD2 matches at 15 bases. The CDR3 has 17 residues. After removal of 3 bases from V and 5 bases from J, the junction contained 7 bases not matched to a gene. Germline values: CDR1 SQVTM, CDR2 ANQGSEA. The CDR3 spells CSVDRGLAGGRTGELFF. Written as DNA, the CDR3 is TGCAGCGTTGACCGGGGACTAGCGGGGGGTAGAACCGGGGAGCTGTTTTTT.

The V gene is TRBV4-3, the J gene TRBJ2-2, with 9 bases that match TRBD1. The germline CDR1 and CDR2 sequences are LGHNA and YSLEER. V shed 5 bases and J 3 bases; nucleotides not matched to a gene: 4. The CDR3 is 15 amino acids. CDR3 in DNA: TGCGCCAGCAGCAGACAGGGGGGCTACACCGGGGAGCTGTTTTTT. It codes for CASSRQGGYTGELFF.

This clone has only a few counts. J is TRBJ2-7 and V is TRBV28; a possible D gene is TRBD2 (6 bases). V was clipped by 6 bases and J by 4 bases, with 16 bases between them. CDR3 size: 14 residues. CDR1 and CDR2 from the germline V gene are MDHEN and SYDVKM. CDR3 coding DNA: TGTGCCAGCAGACGGGACGGGGGACTTTACGAGCAGTACTTC. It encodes CASRRDGGLYEQYF.

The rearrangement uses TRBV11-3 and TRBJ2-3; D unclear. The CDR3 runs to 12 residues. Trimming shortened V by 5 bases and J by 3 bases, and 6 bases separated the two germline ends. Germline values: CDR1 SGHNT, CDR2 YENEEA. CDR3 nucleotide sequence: TGTGCCAGCAGCCACGCTACAGATACGCAGTATTTT. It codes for CASSHATDTQYF.

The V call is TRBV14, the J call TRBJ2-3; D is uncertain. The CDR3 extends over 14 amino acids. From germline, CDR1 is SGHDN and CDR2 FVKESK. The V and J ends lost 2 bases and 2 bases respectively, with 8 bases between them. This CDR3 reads CASSQSRVTDTQYF. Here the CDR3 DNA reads TGTGCCAGCAGCCAATCTAGAGTCACAGATACGCAGTATTTT.

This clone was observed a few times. The CDR3 here is CAISESRAGISKNIQYF. CDR3 DNA: TGTGCCATCAGTGAGTCGAGGGCAGGGATTTCCAAAAACATTCAGTACTTC. The chain links TRBV10-3 to TRBJ2-4; D is possibly TRBD1 or TRBD2 (5 bases each). The CDR3 is 17 residues long. V lost 0 bases and J 2 bases, leaving 14 bases between the germline ends. The germline gives CDR1 ENHRY, CDR2 SYGVKD.

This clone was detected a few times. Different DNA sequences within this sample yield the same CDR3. CDR3 DNA sequence: TGTGCCAGCAGCTTAGGGGATTCACCCCTCCACTTT. It translates to CASSLGDSPLHF. The rearrangement joins TRBV7-9 to TRBJ1-6; D not certain. CDR3 length: 12 residues. Germline V gene lookup returns CDR1 SEHNR and CDR2 FQNEAQ (reference sequence). V was cut by 1 base and J by 8 bases, with 3 bases left in between. The whole variable domain, remainder taken from reference TRBV7-9 and TRBJ1-6, is DTGVSQNPRHKITKRGQNVTFRCDPISEHNRLYWYRQTLGQGPEFLTYFQNEAQLEKSRLLSDRFSAERPKGSFSTLEIQRTEQGDSAMYLCASSLGDSPLHFGNGTRLTVT.

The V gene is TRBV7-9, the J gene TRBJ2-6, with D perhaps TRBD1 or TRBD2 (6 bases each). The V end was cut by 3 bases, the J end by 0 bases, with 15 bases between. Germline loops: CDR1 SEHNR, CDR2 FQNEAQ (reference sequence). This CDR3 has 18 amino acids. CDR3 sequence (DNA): TGTGCCAGCAGCTTGGGAGGACAGACCTACTCTGGGGCCAACGTCCTGACTTTC. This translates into CASSLGGQTYSGANVLTF.

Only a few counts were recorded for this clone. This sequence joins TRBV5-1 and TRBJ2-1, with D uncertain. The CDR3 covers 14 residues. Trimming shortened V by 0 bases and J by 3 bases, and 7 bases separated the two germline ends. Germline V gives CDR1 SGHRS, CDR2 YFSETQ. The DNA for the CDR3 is TGCGCCAGCAGCTTGGGGGTTGTCTACAATGAGCAGTTCTTC. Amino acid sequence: CASSLGVVYNEQFF.

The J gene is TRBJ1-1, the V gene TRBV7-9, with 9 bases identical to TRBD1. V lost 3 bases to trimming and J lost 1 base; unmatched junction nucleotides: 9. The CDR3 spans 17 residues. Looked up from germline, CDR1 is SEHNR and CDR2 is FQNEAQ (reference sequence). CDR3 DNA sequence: TGTGCCAGCAGCTTCCACAGGGGGCTTAATGGGAACACTGAAGCTTTCTTT. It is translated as CASSFHRGLNGNTEAFF.

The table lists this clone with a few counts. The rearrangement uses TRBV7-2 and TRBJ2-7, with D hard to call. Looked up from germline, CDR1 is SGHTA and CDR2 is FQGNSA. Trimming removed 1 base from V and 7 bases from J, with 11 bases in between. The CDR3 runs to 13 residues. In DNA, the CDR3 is TGTGCCAGCAGCTTAGATCCGGTCATGGAGCAGTACTTC. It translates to CASSLDPVMEQYF.